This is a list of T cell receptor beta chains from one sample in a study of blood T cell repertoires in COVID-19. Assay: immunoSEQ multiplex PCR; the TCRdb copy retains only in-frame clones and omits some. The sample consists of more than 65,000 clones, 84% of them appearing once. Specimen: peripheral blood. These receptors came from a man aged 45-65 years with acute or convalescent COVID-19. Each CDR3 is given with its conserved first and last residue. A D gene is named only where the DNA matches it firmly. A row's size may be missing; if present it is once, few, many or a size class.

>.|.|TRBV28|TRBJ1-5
CASSLVGVGRQPQHF
TGTGCCAGCAGTTTGGTCGGGGTAGGGAGGCAGCCCCAGCATTTT
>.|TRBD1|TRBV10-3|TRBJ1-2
CAISESRTLHPGQDYGYTF
TGTGCCATCAGTGAGTCAAGGACTTTACACCCGGGACAGGACTATGGCTACACCTTC
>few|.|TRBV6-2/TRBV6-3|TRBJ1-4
CASSRAATNEKLFF
TGTGCCAGCAGTCGAGCGGCAACTAATGAAAAACTGTTTTTT
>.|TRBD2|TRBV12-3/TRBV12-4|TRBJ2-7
CASRGGYEQYF
TGTGCCAGCAGGGGGGGGTACGAGCAGTACTTC
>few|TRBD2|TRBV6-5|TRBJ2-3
CASSSIAGGFTDTQYF
TGTGCCAGCAGTTCAATAGCGGGGGGCTTTACAGATACGCAGTATTTT
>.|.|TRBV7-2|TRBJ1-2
CASSLEGTVNGYTF
TGTGCCAGCAGCTTAGAGGGGACTGTTAATGGCTACACCTTC
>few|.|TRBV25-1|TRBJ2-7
CASSESTGHPEQYF
TGTGCCAGCAGTGAATCCACAGGGCACCCCGAGCAGTACTTC
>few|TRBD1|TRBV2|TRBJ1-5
CAIARTGGGDQPQHF
TGTGCCATTGCACGGACAGGGGGAGGAGATCAGCCCCAGCATTTT
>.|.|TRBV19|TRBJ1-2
CASTDLYGYTF
TGTGCCAGCACAGACCTCTATGGCTACACCTTC
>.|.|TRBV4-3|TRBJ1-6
CASSQDRGMVGSPLHF
TGCGCCAGCAGCCAAGACAGGGGAATGGTGGGTTCACCCCTCCACTTT
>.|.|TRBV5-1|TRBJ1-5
CASSPEGNQPQHF
TGCGCCAGCAGCCCCGAGGGCAATCAGCCCCAGCATTTT
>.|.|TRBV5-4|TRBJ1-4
CASSSDGGSEKLFF
TGTGCCAGCAGTTCCGACGGGGGATCTGAAAAACTGTTTTTT
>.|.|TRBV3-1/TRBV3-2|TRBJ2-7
CASSHLRDYEQYF
TGTGCCAGCAGCCACCTCAGGGACTACGAGCAGTACTTC
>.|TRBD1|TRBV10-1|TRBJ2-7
CASRCPGQLPYEQYF
TGCGCCAGCAGATGTCCGGGACAGCTACCCTACGAGCAGTACTTC
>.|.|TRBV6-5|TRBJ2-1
CASSYDWSLPGEQFF
TGTGCCAGCAGTTACGATTGGTCCCTCCCAGGTGAGCAGTTCTTC
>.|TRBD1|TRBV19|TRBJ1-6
CASRNQGARGNSPLHF
TGTGCCAGTAGGAACCAGGGGGCCCGGGGTAATTCACCCCTCCACTTT
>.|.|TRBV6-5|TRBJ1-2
CASSYWAGDGYTF
TGTGCCAGCAGTTATTGGGCCGGGGATGGCTACACCTTC
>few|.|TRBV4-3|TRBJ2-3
CASSQDGLSGDTQYF
TGCGCCAGCAGCCAAGATGGATTAAGCGGGGATACGCAGTATTTT
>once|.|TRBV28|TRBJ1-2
CASRVPGDNYGYTF
TGTGCCAGCAGAGTTCCGGGGGACAACTATGGCTACACCTTC
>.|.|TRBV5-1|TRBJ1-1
CASMPGGGTEAFF
TGCGCCAGCATGCCCGGGGGAGGGACTGAAGCTTTCTTT
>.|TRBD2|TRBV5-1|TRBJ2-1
CASSLGLAGVGEQFF
TGCGCCAGCAGCCTGGGCCTAGCGGGAGTGGGTGAGCAGTTCTTC
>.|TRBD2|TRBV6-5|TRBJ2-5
CASSPHPGGQETQYF
TGTGCCAGCAGTCCCCACCCCGGGGGGCAAGAGACCCAGTACTTC
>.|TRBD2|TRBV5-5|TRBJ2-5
CASSFLAGGQETQYF
TGTGCCAGCAGCTTTCTAGCGGGAGGCCAAGAGACCCAGTACTTC
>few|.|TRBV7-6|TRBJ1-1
CASSLAPPSEAFF
TGTGCCAGCAGCTTAGCCCCCCCTTCTGAAGCTTTCTTT
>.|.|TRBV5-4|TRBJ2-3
CASSTYGLGYTQYF
TGTGCCAGCAGCACCTACGGCCTAGGATATACGCAGTATTTT
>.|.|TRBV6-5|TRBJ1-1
CATSWGTLNTEAFF
TGTGCCACTTCCTGGGGGACACTGAACACTGAAGCTTTCTTT
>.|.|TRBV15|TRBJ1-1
CATSSGYEVLNTEAFF
TGTGCCACCAGCAGTGGTTACGAGGTCTTGAACACTGAAGCTTTCTTT
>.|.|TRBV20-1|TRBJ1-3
CSASAGTGNTIYF
TGCAGTGCTAGTGCGGGGACTGGAAACACCATATATTTT
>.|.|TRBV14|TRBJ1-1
CASSRLTGNTEAFF
TGTGCCAGCAGCCGCTTGACAGGGAACACTGAAGCTTTCTTT
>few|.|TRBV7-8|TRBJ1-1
CASSLVRGTEAFF
TGTGCCAGCAGCTTAGTTAGGGGCACTGAAGCTTTCTTT
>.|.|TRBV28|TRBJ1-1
CASSSQSRGHNTEAFF
TGTGCCAGCAGTTCACAATCCCGGGGACACAACACTGAAGCTTTCTTT
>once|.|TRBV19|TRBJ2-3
CASSMIPGPTADTQYF
TGTGCCAGTAGTATGATTCCTGGGCCGACAGCAGATACGCAGTATTTT
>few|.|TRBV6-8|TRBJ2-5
CASSYDSQETQYF
TGTGCCAGCAGTTATGACAGCCAAGAGACCCAGTACTTC
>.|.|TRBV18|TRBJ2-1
CASSPPGRGDEQFF
TGTGCCAGCTCACCACCCGGGAGAGGCGATGAGCAGTTCTTC